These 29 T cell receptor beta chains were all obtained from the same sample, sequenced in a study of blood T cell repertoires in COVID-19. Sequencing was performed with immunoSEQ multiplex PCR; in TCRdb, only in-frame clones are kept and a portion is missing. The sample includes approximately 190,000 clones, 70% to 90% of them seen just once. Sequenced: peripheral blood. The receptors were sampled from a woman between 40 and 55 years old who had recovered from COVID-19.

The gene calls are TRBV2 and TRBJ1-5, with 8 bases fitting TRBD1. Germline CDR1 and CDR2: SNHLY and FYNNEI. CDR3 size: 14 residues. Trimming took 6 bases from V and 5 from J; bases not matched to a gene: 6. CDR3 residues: CASRDDRGHQPQHF. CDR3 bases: TGTGCCAGCAGGGACGACAGGGGCCATCAGCCCCAGCATTTT.

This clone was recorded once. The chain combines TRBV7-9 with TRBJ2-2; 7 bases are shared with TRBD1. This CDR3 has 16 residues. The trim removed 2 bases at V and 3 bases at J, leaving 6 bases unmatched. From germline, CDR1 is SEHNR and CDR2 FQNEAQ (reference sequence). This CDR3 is CASSLSLGGDTGELFF. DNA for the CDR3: TGTGCCAGCAGCTTATCGTTAGGGGGCGACACCGGGGAGCTGTTTTTT.

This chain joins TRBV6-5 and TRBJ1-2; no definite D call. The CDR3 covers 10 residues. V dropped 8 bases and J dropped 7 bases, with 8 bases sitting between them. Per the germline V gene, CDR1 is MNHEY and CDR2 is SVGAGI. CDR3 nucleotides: TGTGCCAGCGACTTTGGTGGCTACACCTTC. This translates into CASDFGGYTF.

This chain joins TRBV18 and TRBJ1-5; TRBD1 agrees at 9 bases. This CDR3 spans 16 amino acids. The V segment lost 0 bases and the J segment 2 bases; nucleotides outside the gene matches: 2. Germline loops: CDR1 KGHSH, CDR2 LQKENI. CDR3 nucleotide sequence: TGTGCCAGCTCACCACCCGGGACAGGGCGCAATCAGCCCCAGCATTTT. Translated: CASSPPGTGRNQPQHF.

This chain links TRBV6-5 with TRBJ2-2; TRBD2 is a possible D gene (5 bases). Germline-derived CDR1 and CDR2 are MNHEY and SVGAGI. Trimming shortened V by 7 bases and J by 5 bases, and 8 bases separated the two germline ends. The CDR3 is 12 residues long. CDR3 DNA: TGTGCCAGCAATAGGGAGACCGGGGAGCTGTTTTTT. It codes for CASNRETGELFF.

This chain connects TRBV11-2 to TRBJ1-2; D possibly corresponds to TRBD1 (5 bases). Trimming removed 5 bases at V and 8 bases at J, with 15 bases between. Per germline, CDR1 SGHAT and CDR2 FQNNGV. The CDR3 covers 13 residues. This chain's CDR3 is CASSPPWGDGYTF. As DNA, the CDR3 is TGTGCCAGCAGCCCTCCGTGGGGGGACGGCTACACCTTC.

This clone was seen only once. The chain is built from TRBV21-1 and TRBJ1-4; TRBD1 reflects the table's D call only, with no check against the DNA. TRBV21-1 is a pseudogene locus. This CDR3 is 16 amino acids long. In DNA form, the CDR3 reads TGTGCCAGCAGCAAGGAAACCGGGACAGGAACGTGTGGGCTGTTTTTT. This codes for CASSKETGTGTCGLFF.

The chain's CDR3 is CASSSEVELSEAFF. The DNA for the CDR3 is TGTGCCAGCAGCTCAGAGGTGGAGTTGAGTGAAGCTTTCTTT. This chain connects TRBV7-6 to TRBJ1-1; D is unresolved. Germline V CDR1 and CDR2: SGHVS, FNYEAQ. V shed 4 bases and J shed 7 bases, with 16 bases lying between them. CDR3 size: 14 residues.

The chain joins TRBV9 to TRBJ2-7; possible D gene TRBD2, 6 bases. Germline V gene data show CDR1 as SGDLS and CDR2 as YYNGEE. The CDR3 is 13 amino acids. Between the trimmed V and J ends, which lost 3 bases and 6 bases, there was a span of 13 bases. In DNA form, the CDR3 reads TGTGCCAGCAGCGAGCAAACTAGCACCGAGCAGTACTTC. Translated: CASSEQTSTEQYF.

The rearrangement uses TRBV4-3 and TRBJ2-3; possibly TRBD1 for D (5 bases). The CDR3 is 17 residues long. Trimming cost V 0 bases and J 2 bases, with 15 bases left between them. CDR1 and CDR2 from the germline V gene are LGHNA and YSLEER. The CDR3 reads CASSQDLGQPPTDTQYF. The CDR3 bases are TGCGCCAGCAGCCAAGATTTGGGGCAGCCACCCACAGATACGCAGTATTTT.

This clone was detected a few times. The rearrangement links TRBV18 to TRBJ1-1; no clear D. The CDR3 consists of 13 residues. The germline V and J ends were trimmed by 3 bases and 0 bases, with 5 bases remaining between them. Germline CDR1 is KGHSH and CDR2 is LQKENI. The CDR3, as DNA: TGTGCCAGCTCACCCCGGGTGAACACTGAAGCTTTCTTT. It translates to CASSPRVNTEAFF.

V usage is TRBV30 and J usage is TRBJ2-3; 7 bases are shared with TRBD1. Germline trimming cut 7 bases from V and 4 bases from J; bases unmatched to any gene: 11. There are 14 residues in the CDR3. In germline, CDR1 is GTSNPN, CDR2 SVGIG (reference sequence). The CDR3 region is CAYLRTGAPDTQYF. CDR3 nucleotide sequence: TGTGCCTATCTACGGACAGGCGCCCCAGATACGCAGTATTTT.

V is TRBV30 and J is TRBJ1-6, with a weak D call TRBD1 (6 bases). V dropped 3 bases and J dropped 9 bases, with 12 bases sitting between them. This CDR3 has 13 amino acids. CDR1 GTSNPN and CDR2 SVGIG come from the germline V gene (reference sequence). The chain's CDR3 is CAWRDSFFSPLHF. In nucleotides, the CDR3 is TGTGCCTGGAGGGACAGTTTTTTTTCACCCCTCCACTTT. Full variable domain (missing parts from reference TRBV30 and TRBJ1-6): SQTIHQWPATLVQPVGSPLSLECTVEGTSNPNLYWYRQAAGRGLQLLFYSVGIGQISSEVPQNLSASRPQDRQFILSSKKLLLSDSGFYLCAWRDSFFSPLHFGNGTRLTVT.

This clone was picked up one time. The chain's CDR3 is CASRTVDGYTF. For the CDR3, the DNA is TGTGCCAGCAGGACTGTCGATGGCTACACCTTC. The chain carries TRBV2 and TRBJ1-2, with D hard to call. The CDR3 runs to 11 residues. The V and J ends lost 6 bases and 6 bases respectively, with 8 bases between them. The germline V gene encodes CDR1 SNHLY and CDR2 FYNNEI.

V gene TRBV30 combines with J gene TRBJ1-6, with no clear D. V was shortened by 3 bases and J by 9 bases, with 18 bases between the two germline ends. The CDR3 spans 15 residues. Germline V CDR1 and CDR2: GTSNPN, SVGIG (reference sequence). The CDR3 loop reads CAWRPGRIPGSPLHF. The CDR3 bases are TGTGCCTGGAGACCAGGAAGAATCCCAGGTTCACCCCTCCACTTT.

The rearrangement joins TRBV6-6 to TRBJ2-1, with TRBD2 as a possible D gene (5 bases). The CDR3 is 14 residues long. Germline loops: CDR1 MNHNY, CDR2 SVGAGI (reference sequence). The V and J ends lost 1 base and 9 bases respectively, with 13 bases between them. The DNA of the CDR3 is TGTGCCAGCAGTTACTTTGGGCTAGCCAGTGAGCAGTTCTTC. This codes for CASSYFGLASEQFF.

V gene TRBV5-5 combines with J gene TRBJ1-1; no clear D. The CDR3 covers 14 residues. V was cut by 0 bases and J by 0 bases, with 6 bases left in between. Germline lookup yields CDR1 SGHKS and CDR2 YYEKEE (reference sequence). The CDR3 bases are TGTGCCAGCAGCTTGGGTTCGGTGAACACTGAAGCTTTCTTT. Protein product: CASSLGSVNTEAFF. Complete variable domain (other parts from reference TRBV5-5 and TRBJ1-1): DAGVTQSPTHLIKTRGQQVTLRCSPISGHKSVSWYQQVLGQGPQFIFQYYEKEERGRGNFPDRFSARQFPNYSSELNVNALLLGDSALYLCASSLGSVNTEAFFGQGTRLTVV.

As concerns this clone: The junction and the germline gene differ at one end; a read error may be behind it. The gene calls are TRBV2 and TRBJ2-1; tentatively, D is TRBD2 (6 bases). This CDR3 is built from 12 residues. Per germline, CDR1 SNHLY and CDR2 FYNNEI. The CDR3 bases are TGTGCCAGCAGTGAAGTCGGGAGACGGTTCCTCTTC. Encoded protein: CASSEVGRRFLF.

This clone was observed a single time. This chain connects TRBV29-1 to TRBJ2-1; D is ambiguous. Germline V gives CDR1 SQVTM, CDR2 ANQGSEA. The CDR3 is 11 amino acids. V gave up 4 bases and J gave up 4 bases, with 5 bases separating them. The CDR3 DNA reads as TGCAGCGTTGCCAGATACAATGAGCAGTTCTTC. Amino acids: CSVARYNEQFF.

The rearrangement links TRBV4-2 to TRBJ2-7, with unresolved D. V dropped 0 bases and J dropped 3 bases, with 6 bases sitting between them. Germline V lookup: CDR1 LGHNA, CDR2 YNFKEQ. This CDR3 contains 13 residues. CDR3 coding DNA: TGTGCCAGCAGCCAAGATCTAGTCTACGAGCAGTACTTC. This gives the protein CASSQDLVYEQYF.

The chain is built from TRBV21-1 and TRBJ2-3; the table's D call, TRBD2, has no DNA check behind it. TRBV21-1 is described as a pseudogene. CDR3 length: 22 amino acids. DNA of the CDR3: TGTGCCAGCAGCTCCAGGGGGGGACTAGCGGGAGAACCCCCCCCTAGCACAGATACGCAGTATTTT. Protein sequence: CASSSRGGLAGEPPPSTDTQYF.

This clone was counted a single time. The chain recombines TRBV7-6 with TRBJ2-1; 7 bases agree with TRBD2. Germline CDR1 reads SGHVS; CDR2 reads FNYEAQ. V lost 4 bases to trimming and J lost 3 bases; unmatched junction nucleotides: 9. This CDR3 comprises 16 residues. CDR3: CASSSTSPRGYNEQFF. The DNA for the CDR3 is TGTGCCAGCAGCTCGACTAGCCCCCGGGGCTACAATGAGCAGTTCTTC.

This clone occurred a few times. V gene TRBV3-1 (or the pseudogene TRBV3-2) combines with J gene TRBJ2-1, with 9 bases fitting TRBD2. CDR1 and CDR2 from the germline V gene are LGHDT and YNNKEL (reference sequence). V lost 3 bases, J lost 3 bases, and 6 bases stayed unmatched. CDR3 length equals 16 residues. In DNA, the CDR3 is TGTGCCAGCAGCCAGGTCCTAGCGGGGAGCTACAATGAGCAGTTCTTC. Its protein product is CASSQVLAGSYNEQFF.

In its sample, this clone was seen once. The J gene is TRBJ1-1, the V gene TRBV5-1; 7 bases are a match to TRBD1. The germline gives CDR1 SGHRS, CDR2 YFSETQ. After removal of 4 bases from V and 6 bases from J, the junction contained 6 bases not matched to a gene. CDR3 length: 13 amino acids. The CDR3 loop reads CASSPSTGPEAFF. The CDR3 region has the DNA TGCGCCAGCAGCCCTTCGACAGGGCCTGAAGCTTTCTTT.

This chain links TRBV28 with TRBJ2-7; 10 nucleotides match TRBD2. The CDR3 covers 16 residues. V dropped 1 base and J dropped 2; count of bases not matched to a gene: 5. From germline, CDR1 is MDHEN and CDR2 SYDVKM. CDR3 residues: CASSLSQTSGPYEQYF. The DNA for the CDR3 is TGTGCCAGCAGTTTATCACAGACTAGCGGGCCCTACGAGCAGTACTTC. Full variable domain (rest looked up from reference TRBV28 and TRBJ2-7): DVKVTQSSRYLVKRTGEKVFLECVQDMDHENMFWYRQDPGLGLRLIYFSYDVKMKEKGDIPEGYSVSREKKERFSLILESASTNQTSMYLCASSLSQTSGPYEQYFGPGTRLTVT.

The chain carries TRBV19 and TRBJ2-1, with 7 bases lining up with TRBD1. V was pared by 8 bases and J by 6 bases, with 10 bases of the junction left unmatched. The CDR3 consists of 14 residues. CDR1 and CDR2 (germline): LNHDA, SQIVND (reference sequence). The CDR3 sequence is CASRTQGFSNEQFF. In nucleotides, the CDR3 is TGTGCCAGTCGAACACAGGGGTTTAGCAATGAGCAGTTCTTC.

The CDR3 here is CSASREPGLAGTYEQYF. The CDR3 DNA sequence: TGCAGTGCTAGTAGGGAACCGGGACTAGCGGGGACCTACGAGCAGTACTTC. The chain uses TRBV20-1 and TRBJ2-7; 13 nucleotides line up with TRBD2. The CDR3 sequence is 17 residues long. CDR1 DFQATT and CDR2 SNEGSKA come from the germline V gene (reference sequence). Unmatched junction bases numbered 10, after V lost 3 bases and J lost 2 bases.

CDR3 residues: CASSLTGEAEAFF. The CDR3 DNA follows: TGTGCCAGCAGCTTAACAGGGGAGGCTGAAGCTTTCTTT. The chain uses TRBV7-3 and TRBJ1-1, with D maybe TRBD1 (5 bases). Trimming took off 0 bases at V and 6 bases at J, with 8 bases between the two ends. This CDR3 contains 13 residues. Germline assignment: CDR1 SGHTA and CDR2 FQGTGA.

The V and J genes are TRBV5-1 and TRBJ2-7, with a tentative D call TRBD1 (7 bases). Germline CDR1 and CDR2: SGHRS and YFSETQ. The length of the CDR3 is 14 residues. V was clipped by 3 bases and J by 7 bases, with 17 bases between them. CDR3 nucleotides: TGCGCCAGCAGCTCGCGGGACAGTTCTACGGAGCAGTACTTC. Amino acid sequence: CASSSRDSSTEQYF.